These T cell receptor beta chains were read from a single sample in a study of cytomegalovirus exposure and HLA in healthy donors. Using immunoSEQ multiplex PCR, the repertoire was profiled, and TCRdb retains in-frame clones only, with some absent. The table has approximately 190,000 clones, 75% to 85% seen once. Sequenced sample: PBMCs. These receptors were collected from a woman aged 18-35 years in good health and CMV-seronegative. Both conserved end residues are part of each CDR3. A D gene is named only where the DNA matches it firmly. Only part of the rows carry a size: once, few, many, or a class if the clone is expanded.

v_call	j_call	clone_size	d_call	cdr3_length	cdr3_aa	cdr3_nt
TRBV10-3	TRBJ1-1	few	TRBD1	15	CAISVTGGKNTEAFF	TGTGCCATCAGTGTAACAGGGGGGAAGAACACTGAAGCTTTCTTT
TRBV7-7	TRBJ2-2	.	TRBD2	18	CASSQSASGGLLTGELFF	TGTGCCAGCAGTCAGTCGGCTAGCGGGGGGCTCCTCACCGGGGAGCTGTTTTTT
TRBV7-6	TRBJ2-1	.	TRBD2	17	CASSPGTSGGAYNEQFF	TGTGCCAGCAGCCCAGGGACTAGCGGGGGGGCCTACAATGAGCAGTTCTTC
TRBV19	TRBJ2-1	.	.	13	CASSSEQYNEQFF	TGTGCCAGTAGTTCGGAACAGTACAATGAGCAGTTCTTC
TRBV4-1	TRBJ1-1	.	.	14	CASSQDPLSTEAFF	TGCGCCAGCAGCCAAGACCCCCTTAGTACTGAAGCTTTCTTT
TRBV6-5	TRBJ1-5	once	.	13	CASSGQFWGPQHF	TGTGCCAGCAGTGGACAGTTCTGGGGGCCCCAGCATTTT
TRBV18	TRBJ1-2	once	.	13	CASSPGGDYGYTF	TGTGCCAGCTCGCCTGGGGGGGACTATGGCTACACCTTC
TRBV7-2	TRBJ2-1	.	.	16	CASSSQDLLSYNEQFF	TGTGCCAGCAGCTCCCAAGACTTGCTCTCCTACAATGAGCAGTTCTTC
TRBV5-1	TRBJ1-2	.	.	16	CASSLVSGGSNYGYTF	TGCGCCAGCAGCTTGGTATCAGGAGGGTCTAACTATGGCTACACCTTC
TRBV7-9	TRBJ2-5	.	.	13	CASSFREDETQYF	TGTGCCAGCAGCTTCCGGGAAGATGAGACCCAGTACTTC
TRBV6-5	TRBJ1-1	.	.	14	CASTSVGGRMIAFF	TGTGCCAGCACCTCCGTGGGGGGGCGAATGATAGCTTTCTTT
TRBV10-1	TRBJ2-7	few	.	12	CASSPDRYEQYF	TGCGCCAGCAGTCCTGACAGATACGAGCAGTACTTC
TRBV13	TRBJ2-7	.	TRBD2	17	CASSGRTAGGPRAEQYF	TGTGCCAGCAGCGGACGGACAGCGGGGGGCCCCCGGGCCGAGCAGTACTTC
TRBV2	TRBJ2-3	.	TRBD2	16	CASSGTSGTSTDTQYF	TGTGCCAGCAGCGGGACTAGCGGGACTAGCACAGATACGCAGTATTTT
TRBV5-8	TRBJ1-2	.	TRBD1	16	CASSFLRTGGFYGYTF	TGTGCCAGCAGCTTTCTGAGGACAGGGGGCTTCTATGGCTACACCTTC
TRBV7-5	TRBJ2-7	.	.	15	CVRSPGTGHSYEQYF	TGTGTCAGAAGCCCTGGGACAGGACACTCCTACGAGCAGTACTTC
TRBV27	TRBJ1-1	.	.	15	CASSLYPRGNTEAFF	TGTGCCAGCAGTTTATACCCCAGGGGTAACACTGAAGCTTTCTTT
TRBV7-9	TRBJ2-7	.	.	18	CASTLGLRGGANSYEQYF	TGTGCCAGCACCTTAGGGCTGCGTGGCGGGGCCAACTCCTACGAGCAGTACTTC
TRBV27	TRBJ2-7	.	TRBD1	15	CASSLFRTGGYEQYF	TGTGCCAGCAGTTTATTTCGGACAGGGGGCTACGAGCAGTACTTC
TRBV27	TRBJ2-6	.	TRBD2	15	CASSSRLAGANVLTF	TGTGCCAGCAGTTCCCGACTAGCAGGGGCCAACGTCCTGACTTTC
TRBV5-6	TRBJ1-1	.	.	15	CASSIRQDSNTEAFF	TGTGCCAGCAGCATACGCCAGGATTCTAACACTGAAGCTTTCTTT
TRBV9	TRBJ2-1	.	TRBD2	16	CASSPGGTSLGNEQFF	TGTGCCAGCAGTCCCGGGGGGACTAGCTTAGGCAACGAGCAGTTCTTC
TRBV6-1	TRBJ1-1	.	TRBD1	14	CASSWDRGNTEAFF	TGTGCCAGCAGCTGGGACAGGGGCAACACTGAAGCTTTCTTT
TRBV6-1	TRBJ1-1	few	TRBD1	15	CASSVYNLDRDGAFF	TGTGCCAGCAGTGTTTATAACCTAGACAGGGATGGAGCTTTCTTT
TRBV7-2	TRBJ1-1	.	TRBD1	15	CASSPRGSENTEAFF	TGTGCCAGCAGCCCCAGGGGGTCGGAGAACACTGAAGCTTTCTTT
TRBV6-1	TRBJ1-2	.	.	14	CASSAWTANYGYTF	TGTGCCAGCAGTGCATGGACAGCTAACTATGGCTACACCTTC
TRBV6-1	TRBJ2-3	.	.	14	CASSNSGDTDTQYF	TGTGCCAGCAGTAATTCGGGGGATACAGATACGCAGTATTTT
TRBV30	TRBJ1-2	.	.	11	CAWSVSYGYTF	TGTGCCTGGAGTGTCAGCTATGGCTACACCTTC
TRBV18	TRBJ1-2	.	.	16	CASSPPSLSPFYGYTF	TGTGCCAGCTCACCACCTTCCCTGAGTCCCTTTTATGGCTACACCTTC
TRBV5-6	TRBJ2-3	.	.	13	CASSLQMVDTQYF	TGTGCCAGCAGCTTGCAGATGGTAGATACGCAGTATTTT
TRBV16	TRBJ1-2	.	.	13	CASSLGSADGYTF	TGTGCCAGCAGCCTCGGGTCTGCGGATGGCTACACCTTC
TRBV13	TRBJ1-2	.	TRBD1	14	CAARRTGGNYGYTF	TGTGCCGCGAGAAGGACAGGGGGCAACTATGGCTACACCTTC
TRBV7-9	TRBJ2-1	.	TRBD2	18	CSSSLQKRTSGRRYEQFF	TGTTCCAGCAGCTTGCAAAAGAGGACTAGCGGGAGGAGGTATGAGCAGTTCTTC
TRBV21-1	TRBJ2-4	.	.	18	CASSKNGRTGMTKNIQYF	TGTGCCAGCAGCAAAAACGGTAGAACAGGGATGACCAAAAACATTCAGTACTTC
TRBV14	TRBJ1-1	.	TRBD1	14	CASRGRGLGTEAFF	TGTGCCAGCAGGGGCAGGGGGCTGGGCACTGAAGCTTTCTTT
TRBV28	TRBJ2-3	.	.	13	CASRPSSTDTQYF	TGTGCCAGCAGGCCGAGCAGCACAGATACGCAGTATTTT
TRBV2	TRBJ2-7	.	.	14	CASSRRRSSYEQYF	TGTGCCAGCAGTCGAAGGCGGTCCTCCTACGAGCAGTACTTC
TRBV7-9	TRBJ2-1	.	.	13	CAIPRLGYNEQFF	TGTGCCATCCCGAGACTAGGCTACAATGAGCAGTTCTTC
TRBV5-1	TRBJ1-3	.	.	15	CASSLASTRGNTIYF	TGCGCCAGCAGCTTGGCATCGACAAGGGGAAACACCATATATTTT
TRBV29-1	TRBJ1-2	.	.	11	CSLRGVYGYTF	TGCAGCCTAAGGGGTGTCTATGGCTACACCTTC
TRBV2	TRBJ2-3	.	TRBD1	16	CARGEERTGATDTQYF	TGTGCCAGGGGGGAAGAGCGGACAGGGGCCACAGATACGCAGTATTTT
TRBV5-1	TRBJ2-5	.	.	14	CASNWGTNQETQYF	TGCGCCAGCAATTGGGGGACAAACCAAGAGACCCAGTACTTC
TRBV19	TRBJ1-2	.	TRBD1	14	CASSIQGGNYGYTF	TGTGCCAGTAGCATCCAGGGGGGCAACTATGGCTACACCTTC
TRBV7-9	TRBJ2-3	.	TRBD2	15	CASSWGLAGADTQYF	TGTGCCAGCAGCTGGGGACTAGCGGGGGCAGATACGCAGTATTTT
TRBV29-1	TRBJ2-4	.	.	14	CSVADPAAKNIQYF	TGCAGCGTCGCGGATCCCGCAGCCAAAAACATTCAGTACTTC
TRBV11-2	TRBJ1-1	.	.	18	CASSTTGTYRPGDTEAFF	TGTGCCAGCAGCACAACCGGGACATATCGGCCTGGCGACACTGAAGCTTTCTTT
TRBV27	TRBJ2-7	.	TRBD2	16	CASSFAGLAGEYEQYF	TGTGCCAGCAGTTTTGCGGGCCTAGCGGGAGAATACGAGCAGTACTTC
TRBV7-3	TRBJ2-2	.	TRBD2	16	CASSLRGTSGTGELFF	TGTGCCAGCAGCTTAAGGGGGACTAGCGGCACCGGGGAGCTGTTTTTT
TRBV9	TRBJ2-5	.	TRBD2	16	CASSVGVGGIQETQYF	TGTGCCAGCAGCGTAGGGGTGGGAGGGATCCAAGAGACCCAGTACTTC
TRBV5-4	TRBJ2-7	.	TRBD2	16	CASSPTSAGVTYEQYF	TGTGCCAGCAGCCCGACCTCAGCGGGGGTAACCTACGAGCAGTACTTC
TRBV28	TRBJ2-7	few	.	12	CASSLLSYEQYF	TGTGCCAGCAGTTTACTCAGCTACGAGCAGTACTTC
TRBV5-8	TRBJ2-2	.	.	13	CASSFFSTGELFF	TGTGCCAGCAGCTTTTTTTCAACCGGGGAGCTGTTTTTT
TRBV15	TRBJ2-7	.	TRBD1	13	CATSGETGGEQYF	TGTGCCACCAGCGGGGAGACAGGGGGCGAGCAGTACTTC
TRBV18	TRBJ2-5	few	TRBD1	18	CASSPPWTGQMSGETQYF	TGTGCCAGCTCACCACCCTGGACAGGACAAATGTCAGGAGAGACCCAGTACTTC
TRBV7-9	TRBJ2-7	.	TRBD2	17	CASSLRTPTSGTYEQYF	TGTGCCAGCAGCTTACGCACTCCGACTAGCGGTACCTACGAGCAGTACTTC